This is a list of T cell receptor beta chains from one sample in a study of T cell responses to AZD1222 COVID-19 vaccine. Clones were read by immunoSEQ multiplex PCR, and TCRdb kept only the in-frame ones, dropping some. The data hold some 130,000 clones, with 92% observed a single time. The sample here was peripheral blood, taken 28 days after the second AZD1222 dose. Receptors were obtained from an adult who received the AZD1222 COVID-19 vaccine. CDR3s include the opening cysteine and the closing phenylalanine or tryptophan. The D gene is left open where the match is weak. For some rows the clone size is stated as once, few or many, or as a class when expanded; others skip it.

CDR3 protein: CASQLAENTGELFF
CDR3 DNA: TGTGCCAGCCAATTAGCGGAGAACACCGGGGAGCTGTTTTTT
clone size: once
J gene: TRBJ2-2
CDR3 length: 14
V gene: TRBV5-4
D gene: .

CDR3 protein: CASSPPGGRQETQYF
CDR3 DNA: TGTGCCAGCAGCCCACCTGGGGGGAGGCAAGAGACCCAGTACTTC
clone size: .
J gene: TRBJ2-5
CDR3 length: 15
V gene: TRBV3-1/TRBV3-2
D gene: .

CDR3 protein: CASSRGVGEKLFF
CDR3 DNA: TGTGCCAGCAGTAGAGGGGTTGGGGAAAAACTGTTTTTT
clone size: .
J gene: TRBJ1-4
CDR3 length: 13
V gene: TRBV6-5
D gene: .

CDR3 protein: CATSFGLNEVTDTQYF
CDR3 DNA: TGTGCCACCAGCTTTGGACTAAATGAGGTGACAGATACGCAGTATTTT
clone size: .
J gene: TRBJ2-3
CDR3 length: 16
V gene: TRBV15
D gene: .

CDR3 protein: CASSIGQWHGDTQYF
CDR3 DNA: TGTGCCAGTAGTATCGGACAGTGGCATGGCGATACGCAGTATTTT
clone size: .
J gene: TRBJ2-3
CDR3 length: 15
V gene: TRBV19
D gene: .

CDR3 protein: CASSIDGLWATDTQYF
CDR3 DNA: TGTGCCAGTAGTATAGACGGACTATGGGCCACAGATACGCAGTATTTT
clone size: .
J gene: TRBJ2-3
CDR3 length: 16
V gene: TRBV19
D gene: .

CDR3 protein: CASSPTGPLTDTQYF
CDR3 DNA: TGTGCCAGCAGCCCGACAGGTCCCTTGACAGATACGCAGTATTTT
clone size: .
J gene: TRBJ2-3
CDR3 length: 15
V gene: TRBV7-2
D gene: .

CDR3 protein: CATSDRRQGGAFF
CDR3 DNA: TGTGCCACCAGTGATCGAAGACAGGGGGGAGCTTTCTTT
clone size: .
J gene: TRBJ1-1
CDR3 length: 13
V gene: TRBV24-1
D gene: TRBD1

CDR3 protein: CASSKVGRNGRAGETQYF
CDR3 DNA: TGTGCCAGCAGCAAAGTGGGGCGGAACGGGAGGGCCGGAGAGACCCAGTACTTC
clone size: .
J gene: TRBJ2-5
CDR3 length: 18
V gene: TRBV21-1
D gene: .

CDR3 protein: CASSFRGGAFF
CDR3 DNA: TGTGCCAGCAGTTTCAGGGGGGGGGCTTTCTTT
clone size: .
J gene: TRBJ1-1
CDR3 length: 11
V gene: TRBV28
D gene: TRBD1

CDR3 protein: CASSYRLTGPSYGYTF
CDR3 DNA: TGTGCCAGCAGTTACCGCCTTACAGGGCCCAGCTATGGCTACACCTTC
clone size: .
J gene: TRBJ1-2
CDR3 length: 16
V gene: TRBV6-2/TRBV6-3
D gene: .

CDR3 protein: CASSYPASPNYGYTF
CDR3 DNA: TGTGCCAGCAGTTACCCCGCGAGTCCTAACTATGGCTACACCTTC
clone size: .
J gene: TRBJ1-2
CDR3 length: 15
V gene: TRBV6-2/TRBV6-3
D gene: .

CDR3 protein: CASSRGQGVLRNTIYF
CDR3 DNA: TGTGCCAGCAGCCGGGGACAGGGGGTTTTAAGAAACACCATATATTTT
clone size: .
J gene: TRBJ1-3
CDR3 length: 16
V gene: TRBV6-6
D gene: TRBD1

CDR3 protein: CASSPRSASGSSAGELFF
CDR3 DNA: TGTGCCAGCTCTCCGAGATCGGCTAGCGGGAGCTCGGCCGGGGAGCTGTTTTTT
clone size: .
J gene: TRBJ2-2
CDR3 length: 18
V gene: TRBV18
D gene: TRBD2

CDR3 protein: CASSLGGWETQYF
CDR3 DNA: TGCGCCAGCAGCTTGGGAGGGTGGGAGACCCAGTACTTC
clone size: .
J gene: TRBJ2-5
CDR3 length: 13
V gene: TRBV5-1
D gene: .

CDR3 protein: CASSLANEQFF
CDR3 DNA: TGTGCCAGCAGTTTGGCTAATGAGCAGTTCTTC
clone size: .
J gene: TRBJ2-1
CDR3 length: 11
V gene: TRBV28
D gene: .

CDR3 protein: CASSLGPGQANSYEQYF
CDR3 DNA: TGTGCCAGCAGCTTAGGGCCGGGACAGGCCAACTCCTACGAGCAGTACTTC
clone size: .
J gene: TRBJ2-7
CDR3 length: 17
V gene: TRBV7-6
D gene: TRBD1

CDR3 protein: CASSSGTGVYQPQHF
CDR3 DNA: TGTGCCAGCAGCTCCGGGACAGGGGTCTATCAGCCCCAGCATTTT
clone size: few
J gene: TRBJ1-5
CDR3 length: 15
V gene: TRBV28
D gene: TRBD1

CDR3 protein: CAWSIGDRDTGELFF
CDR3 DNA: TGTGCCTGGAGTATAGGGGACAGGGACACCGGGGAGCTGTTTTTT
clone size: .
J gene: TRBJ2-2
CDR3 length: 15
V gene: TRBV30
D gene: TRBD1

CDR3 protein: CASLEAFF
CDR3 DNA: TGTGCCAGCTTAGAGGCTTTCTTT
clone size: .
J gene: TRBJ1-1
CDR3 length: 8
V gene: TRBV5-8
D gene: .

CDR3 protein: CASSKGLAGQLVLFF
CDR3 DNA: TGTGCCAGTAGTAAGGGACTAGCGGGACAACTAGTTCTGTTTTTT
clone size: .
J gene: TRBJ2-2
CDR3 length: 15
V gene: TRBV19
D gene: TRBD2

CDR3 protein: CASSLRGSSGELFF
CDR3 DNA: TGCGCCAGCAGCTTGAGGGGGAGTTCCGGGGAGCTGTTTTTT
clone size: .
J gene: TRBJ2-2
CDR3 length: 14
V gene: TRBV5-1
D gene: .

CDR3 protein: CASSLTSGTQETQYF
CDR3 DNA: TGTGCCAGCAGCTTAACGTCAGGCACCCAAGAGACCCAGTACTTC
clone size: .
J gene: TRBJ2-5
CDR3 length: 15
V gene: TRBV7-3
D gene: .

CDR3 protein: CASSVAGGAGNTIYF
CDR3 DNA: TGTGCCAGCAGCGTAGCTGGGGGGGCTGGAAACACCATATATTTT
clone size: .
J gene: TRBJ1-3
CDR3 length: 15
V gene: TRBV9
D gene: .

CDR3 protein: CASSLLPVGGGGNTIYF
CDR3 DNA: TGTGCCAGCAGCTTACTACCCGTTGGGGGGGGCGGAAACACCATATATTTT
clone size: .
J gene: TRBJ1-3
CDR3 length: 17
V gene: TRBV11-2
D gene: .